Listed below are T cell receptor beta chains from one sample, sequenced in a study of T cells in Graves' hyperthyroidism and ophthalmopathy. TCRdb processed the multiplex PCR reads anew with MiXCR; each CDR3 protein has one entry. The sample holds fewer than 700,000 distinct CDR3 sequences, 17% seen once. Sequencing used blood. The receptors stem from a woman between 18 and 29 years old with Graves' ophthalmopathy. CDR3s include the opening cysteine and the closing phenylalanine or tryptophan. The order of the fields is D gene, clone size, CDR3 length, J gene, V gene, CDR3 DNA, CDR3 protein. D genes are given only for firm matches. The size of a clone is reported for some rows only, either as once, few or many, or as a class for expanded clones.

NA | many | 13 | TRBJ2-4 | TRBV30 | TGTGCCTGGGGGAAGGGCTCCGGTTACATTCAGTACTTC | CAWGKGSGYIQYF
TRBD2 | NA | 16 | TRBJ2-1 | TRBV9 | TGTGCCAGCAGCCCGGGACTAGCGGGAGGTCGGGTTGAGCAGTTCTTC | CASSPGLAGGRVEQFF
NA | NA | 15 | TRBJ1-1 | TRBV5-1 | TGCGCCAGCAGCTTGGACCCTCGACAGGTTTGGGAAGCTTTCTTT | CASSLDPRQVWEAFF
TRBD1 | many | 13 | TRBJ1-2 | TRBV28 | TGTGCCAGCACTCCCGGGACAGGGTATGGCTACACCTTC | CASTPGTGYGYTF
NA | many | 14 | TRBJ2-5 | TRBV3-1 | TGTGCCAGCAGCCAAGATCTCGCGGAAGAGACCCAGTACTTC | CASSQDLAEETQYF
NA | NA | 14 | TRBJ2-7 | TRBV19 | TGTGCCAGTACCCCAACGCCCAGGGCCTACGAGCAGTACTTC | CASTPTPRAYEQYF
NA | NA | 14 | TRBJ1-4 | TRBV10-3 | TGTGCCATCAGTGAGGCCGGTTCCAATGAAAAACTGTTTTTT | CAISEAGSNEKLFF
NA | NA | 11 | TRBJ2-1 | TRBV12-3/TRBV12-4 | TGTGCCAGCACTTTCGGTAATGAGCAGTTCTTC | CASTFGNEQFF
TRBD2 | NA | 15 | TRBJ2-5 | TRBV20-1 | TGCAGTGCCGTCCATAGCGGGAGGGCCGGAGAGACCCAGTACTTC | CSAVHSGRAGETQYF
TRBD2 | many | 15 | TRBJ2-5 | TRBV7-2 | TGTGCCAGCACGGCTAGCGGAGGGATCGGAGAGACCCAGTACTTC | CASTASGGIGETQYF
NA | many | 13 | TRBJ1-1 | TRBV20-1 | TGCAGTGCTCCACGGTCCATGAACACTGAAGCTTTCTTT | CSAPRSMNTEAFF
NA | many | 13 | TRBJ2-3 | TRBV20-1 | TGCAGTGCAAGAGGACGGAACACAGATACGCAGTATTTT | CSARGRNTDTQYF
TRBD2 | many | 13 | TRBJ2-1 | TRBV12-3/TRBV12-4 | TGTGCCAACCGAGCGGGGGGGCGGAATGAGCAGTTCTTC | CANRAGGRNEQFF
TRBD2 | many | 18 | TRBJ2-1 | TRBV10-3 | TGTGCCATCAGTGATTTAGCGGGAAGACATATCTCCTACAATGAGCAGTTCTTC | CAISDLAGRHISYNEQFF
NA | many | 12 | TRBJ1-1 | TRBV7-2 | TGTGCCAGCAGCCCCACTGCGTATGAAGCTTTCTTT | CASSPTAYEAFF
NA | many | 14 | TRBJ1-2 | TRBV15 | TGTGCCACCAGCAAGCATGAGACACCCTATGGCTACACCTTC | CATSKHETPYGYTF
TRBD2 | few | 22 | TRBJ2-5 | TRBV6-1 | TGTGCCAGCAGCAAAGATGTCCCAGGGACTAGCGGGAGCCCGAGGGCTCGGGAGACCCAGTACTTC | CASSKDVPGTSGSPRARETQYF
TRBD2 | many | 16 | TRBJ2-1 | TRBV6-5 | TGTGCCAGCAGTTACACACGTCCAGGGACTAACAATGAGCAGTTCTTC | CASSYTRPGTNNEQFF
TRBD2 | NA | 15 | TRBJ2-1 | TRBV6-1 | TGTGCCAGCAACACCGGGGGCGGGGGGAGGGGGGAGCAGTTCTTC | CASNTGGGGRGEQFF
TRBD2 | NA | 15 | TRBJ2-1 | TRBV28 | TGTGCCAGCAGTTTAATAGCGGGAGAGGACAATGAGCAGTTCTTC | CASSLIAGEDNEQFF
TRBD1 | NA | 15 | TRBJ1-5 | TRBV4-1 | TGCGCCAGCAGCCAAGATGGGACAGGGTCCCAGCCCCAGCATTTT | CASSQDGTGSQPQHF
TRBD1 | NA | 15 | TRBJ2-7 | TRBV2 | TGTGCCAGCACTCGATCCGGGACAGGGTACGACGAGCAGTACTTC | CASTRSGTGYDEQYF
TRBD2 | few | 16 | TRBJ2-1 | TRBV15 | TGTGCCACCAGCAGACTTTTTAGCGGGAGTTCTAATGAGCAGTTCTTC | CATSRLFSGSSNEQFF
TRBD2 | many | 14 | TRBJ2-1 | TRBV6-1 | TGTGCCAGCAGTGGGCTAGCGGGGGGGCCTGAGCAGTTCTTC | CASSGLAGGPEQFF
TRBD2 | many | 17 | TRBJ2-1 | TRBV7-8 | TGTGCCAGCAGCTTAGAGCAGCGGGAGCACTCCTACAATGAGCAGTTCTTC | CASSLEQREHSYNEQFF
TRBD1 | NA | 15 | TRBJ1-4 | TRBV4-2 | TGTGCCAGCAGCCAATCCCGGGACAGGGGTGAAAAACTGTTTTTT | CASSQSRDRGEKLFF
NA | few | 11 | TRBJ1-6 | TRBV5-1 | TGCGCCAGCAGCTTGGATTCACCCCTCCACTTT | CASSLDSPLHF
TRBD1 | few | 13 | TRBJ1-2 | TRBV7-9 | TGTGCCAGCAGCGCCCGGACAGGGACTGGCTACACCTTC | CASSARTGTGYTF
NA | many | 14 | TRBJ2-7 | TRBV13 | TGTGCCAGCAGCCCAAGAACAGGATTTTGGGAGCAGTACTTC | CASSPRTGFWEQYF
NA | NA | 14 | TRBJ1-5 | TRBV19 | TGTGCCAGTAGTTTCGACGTTCGCAATCAGCCCCAGCATTTT | CASSFDVRNQPQHF
TRBD1 | once | 13 | TRBJ1-2 | TRBV29-1 | TGCAGCGTCGTCCCGGGACAGCACTATGGCTACACCTTC | CSVVPGQHYGYTF
NA | many | 11 | TRBJ2-5 | TRBV5-1 | TGCGCCAGCAGCCGCGCAGAGACCCAGTACTTC | CASSRAETQYF
NA | few | 12 | TRBJ1-1 | TRBV4-1 | TGCGCCAGCAGCCAAGTTAAAGGGGAAGCTTTCTTT | CASSQVKGEAFF
NA | few | 10 | TRBJ1-2 | TRBV6-1 | TGTGCCGTCCGGGACTATGGCTACACCTTC | CAVRDYGYTF
TRBD1 | many | 16 | TRBJ1-5 | TRBV2 | TGTGCCAGCAGTTTACAGGGGGCTCAGGGCAATCAGCCCCAGCATTTT | CASSLQGAQGNQPQHF
NA | NA | 14 | TRBJ1-5 | TRBV28 | TGTGCCAGCAGTGGGACACAAGGGGGTCAGCCCCAGCATTTT | CASSGTQGGQPQHF
TRBD2 | NA | 17 | TRBJ2-2 | TRBV7-6 | TGTGCCAGCAGCCCACACGCTAGCGGGCCGAACACCGGGGAGCTGTTTTTT | CASSPHASGPNTGELFF
NA | NA | 14 | TRBJ2-7 | TRBV4-1 | TGCGCCAGCAGCCAAGAGGGGGCGGCCTACGAGCAGTACTTC | CASSQEGAAYEQYF
NA | many | 17 | TRBJ2-1 | TRBV11-2 | TGTGCCAGCAGCTTAGGTCGGTTAGGGAAGGGTTACAATGAGCAGTTCTTC | CASSLGRLGKGYNEQFF